The 4 T cell receptor beta chains given below trace back to one sample, sequenced in a study of T cell repertoires in cytomegalovirus infection. TCRdb re-analysed the reads in MiXCR, keeping a single row per CDR3 protein. The sample holds some 220,000 distinct CDR3 sequences, approximately 7% seen once. The sequencing sample was made of PBMCs. The receptors were gathered from a human donor in good health (CMV status not recorded). Some clones in this sample may be carry-over from other donors' samples.

In its sample, this clonotype was seen many times. V gene TRBV6-2 or TRBV6-3 combines with J gene TRBJ2-7; 11 bases are shared with TRBD1. The CDR3 runs 16 residues. In germline, CDR1 is MNHEY, CDR2 SVGEGT. Trimming took 0 bases from V and 5 from J; bases not matched to a gene: 6. CDR3 nucleotides: TGTGCCAGCAGTTACTCGAGGACAGGGGGCAGGGACGAGCAGTACTTC. Translated, it gives CASSYSRTGGRDEQYF.

The genes are TRBV28 and TRBJ2-1; D remains unclear. The CDR3 consists of 12 residues. V lost 4 bases, J lost 7 bases, and 8 bases lay in between. The germline gives CDR1 MDHEN, CDR2 SYDVKM. The CDR3 DNA reads TGTGCCAGCAGTTCTTGGGGAAATGAGCAGTTCTTC. It encodes CASSSWGNEQFF.

This clonotype was detected ten times or more. V is TRBV18 and J is TRBJ2-7; 7 nucleotides match TRBD1. Per germline, CDR1 KGHSH and CDR2 LQKENI. Losses at the gene ends were 3 bases for V and 3 bases for J; bases not matched to a gene: 11. CDR3 length: 16 amino acids. CDR3 sequence: CASSPKSGTALYEQYF. CDR3 DNA: TGTGCCAGCTCACCTAAATCCGGGACAGCGCTCTACGAGCAGTACTTC.

This clonotype showed up many times. The V gene is TRBV27, the J gene TRBJ2-3; D could derive from TRBD1 or TRBD2 (5 bases each). V shed 7 bases and J shed 6 bases, with 20 bases lying between them. Germline CDR1 reads MNHEY; CDR2 reads SMNVEV (reference sequence). The CDR3 is 15 residues long. This CDR3 is CASKSGAVQLDTQYF. The CDR3 nucleotides read TGTGCCAGCAAGTCCGGGGCCGTCCAGTTGGATACGCAGTATTTT.